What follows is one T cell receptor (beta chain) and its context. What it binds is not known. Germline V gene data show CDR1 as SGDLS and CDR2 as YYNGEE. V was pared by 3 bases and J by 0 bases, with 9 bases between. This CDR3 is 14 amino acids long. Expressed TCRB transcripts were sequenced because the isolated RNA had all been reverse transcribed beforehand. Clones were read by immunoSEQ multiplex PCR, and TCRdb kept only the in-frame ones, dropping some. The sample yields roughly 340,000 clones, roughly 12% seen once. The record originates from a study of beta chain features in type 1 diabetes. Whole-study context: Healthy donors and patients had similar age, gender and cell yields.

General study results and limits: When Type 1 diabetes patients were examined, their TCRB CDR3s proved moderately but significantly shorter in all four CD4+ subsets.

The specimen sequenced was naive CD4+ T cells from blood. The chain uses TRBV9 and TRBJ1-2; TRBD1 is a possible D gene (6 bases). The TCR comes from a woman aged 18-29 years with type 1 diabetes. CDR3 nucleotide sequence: TGTGCCAGCAGCGGGACAGTTACTAACTATGGCTACACCTTC. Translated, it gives CASSGTVTNYGYTF.